The TCR beta chain described here comes from a study of a mutant IDH1 vaccine in newly diagnosed glioma. Overall study: Vaccine administration was initiated 4-6 weeks following radiotherapy alone, or with temozolomide cycles.

Germline values: CDR1 MNHEY, CDR2 SVGAGI. This CDR3 has 12 residues. Trimming removed 6 bases from V and 4 bases from J, with 7 bases in between. Sequencing was performed with immunoSEQ multiplex PCR; in TCRdb, only in-frame clones are kept and a portion is missing. Of roughly 30,000 clones in the sample, 81% were seen once. With respect to this clone: As yet, its antigen is unknown.

Findings of the study overall: There seemed to be no relation between pseudoprogression and changes in top peripheral T cell clonotypes. It was about 93% of patients that developed vaccine-induced immune responses.

The time point here: week 35, safety follow-up. One vaccine dose held 300 ug of mutant IDH1 20-mer peptide and came with topical imiquimod. Tumors from donors were new WHO grade 3 or 4 IDH1-mutant astrocytomas with ATRX loss. The V and J genes are TRBV6-5 and TRBJ1-5; D uncertain. The sequence came from a man aged 30-40 years with glioma. The sample here was PBMCs, taken from a glioma patient whose treatment included an IDH1 peptide vaccine. The CDR3, as DNA: TGTGCCAGCAGCTCCCGAAATCAGCCCCAGCATTTT. This sequence encodes CASSSRNQPQHF.